This note documents a single TCR beta chain sequence. This sample is drawn from a study of blood T cell repertoires in COVID-19. Per the authors' pipeline: Amplified reference gene primers provided the basis for estimating nucleated cell counts. Sequencing used immunoSEQ multiplex PCR; TCRdb keeps in-frame clones, though not all of them. V and J calls and clone size come straight from that table; D and trimming were deduced from the DNA. The data hold around 38,000 clones, with about 85% observed a single time. Germline V CDR1 and CDR2: LGHDT, YNNKEL (reference sequence). The CDR3 covers 12 residues. Trimming removed 1 base at V and 6 bases at J, with 7 bases between.

The V gene is TRBV3-1 (or the pseudogene TRBV3-2), the J gene TRBJ2-7; no definite D call. Input material: peripheral blood. The TCR sequence derives from a man between 60 and 75 years old with COVID-19, enrolled during active disease. This chain's CDR3 is CASSQVSGEQYF. The CDR3 DNA sequence: TGTGCCAGCAGCCAAGTGAGTGGCGAGCAGTACTTC.